The rows below give T cell receptor beta chains drawn from one sample of a study of blood T cell repertoires in COVID-19. Some clones are missing from TCRdb's copy, which holds only in-frame ones; the method was immunoSEQ multiplex PCR. The sample gives about 50,000 clones, approximately 80% of which show up once; 43% is in the top ten. Sequencing was performed on peripheral blood. These TCRs come from a man aged 70-80 years with active or convalescent COVID-19. CDR3s include the opening cysteine and the closing phenylalanine or tryptophan. The D gene is left open where the match is weak. The size of a clone is reported for some rows only, either as once, few or many, or as a class for expanded clones.

v_gene	j_gene	abundance	d_gene	CDR3aa	CDR3nt
TRBV24-1	TRBJ1-1	-	TRBD1	CATSDWDREGNTEAFF	TGTGCCACCAGTGATTGGGACAGGGAGGGGAACACTGAAGCTTTCTTT
TRBV5-1	TRBJ1-4	-	-	CASSFGGQTNEKLFF	TGCGCCAGCAGCTTCGGTGGACAGACTAATGAAAAACTGTTTTTT
TRBV6-5	TRBJ1-2	once	-	CASSYVGRTANYGYTF	TGTGCCAGCAGTTACGTTGGCCGAACAGCTAACTATGGCTACACCTTC
TRBV6-2/TRBV6-3	TRBJ2-7	-	TRBD1	CASSYSPGTGYEQYF	TGTGCCAGCAGTTACTCCCCTGGGACAGGCTACGAGCAGTACTTC
TRBV10-3	TRBJ2-3	-	TRBD1	CAISESSYQGASSTDTQYF	TGTGCCATCAGTGAGTCCTCCTATCAGGGGGCTTCCTCCACAGATACGCAGTATTTT
TRBV30	TRBJ1-1	-	-	CAWSVPRVNTEAFF	TGTGCCTGGAGTGTACCCAGGGTGAACACTGAAGCTTTCTTT
TRBV19	TRBJ1-6	-	TRBD1	CASSRAGGTYNSPLHF	TGTGCCAGTAGTCGGGCAGGGGGAACCTATAATTCACCCCTCCACTTT
TRBV5-1	TRBJ1-2	-	TRBD1	CASSLGTGDGGYTF	TGCGCCAGCAGCTTGGGGACAGGGGATGGTGGCTACACCTTC
TRBV27	TRBJ1-1	-	-	CASKRGGGVNTEAFF	TGTGCCAGTAAGAGAGGGGGGGGAGTGAACACTGAAGCTTTCTTT
TRBV18	TRBJ1-2	-	TRBD1	CASSQGQGDGYTF	TGTGCCAGCTCACAAGGACAGGGGGATGGCTACACCTTC
TRBV5-4	TRBJ2-1	-	-	CASSLLGLLEYNEQFF	TGTGCCAGCAGCTTGTTAGGACTCCTGGAATACAATGAGCAGTTCTTC
TRBV6-4	TRBJ1-4	-	-	CASSDSANHAEKLFF	TGTGCCAGCAGTGACTCGGCAAACCATGCTGAAAAACTGTTTTTT
TRBV7-7	TRBJ2-2	-	TRBD2	CASSLASSAGGTGELFF	TGTGCCAGCAGCTTAGCCTCTAGCGCGGGGGGCACCGGGGAGCTGTTTTTT
TRBV18	TRBJ1-4	-	-	CASSPGPSGEKLFF	TGTGCCAGCTCACCGGGCCCGAGCGGGGAAAAACTGTTTTTT
TRBV30	TRBJ1-1	few	-	CAWGSRAPEAFF	TGTGCCTGGGGCTCCAGGGCCCCTGAAGCTTTCTTT
TRBV6-4	TRBJ2-1	many	TRBD2	CASSDSGGAYNEQFF	TGTGCCAGCAGTGACAGCGGGGGGGCCTACAATGAGCAGTTCTTC